The clone carrying this T cell receptor (beta chain) was recorded once. The antigen remains unidentified. Data came from immunoSEQ multiplex PCR; TCRdb stores just in-frame clones and leaves some out. The table includes millions of clones, 95% detected once. The data originate from a study of shared clonotypes between healthy human individuals. Study background: The cohort comprised a couple of women and a few men. Their ages spanned 18 to 49 years.

Study-level results: Sequencing depth was a factor that was expected to affect clonotype sharing among donors.

Only Caucasian adults living in Nashville, Tennessee served as donors. Sequencing was performed on naive CD4+ T cells sorted from blood. Subset here: CD45RA+ positively selected. This receptor was taken from a man aged 18 to 35 in good health.

CDR3 nucleotides: TGTGCCAGCAGGGGGACGGGGAGGGCGAGTGAGCAGTTCTTC. Protein product: CASRGTGRASEQFF. The rearrangement links TRBV27 to TRBJ2-1, with 7 bases matching TRBD2. With V trimmed by 6 bases and J by 9 bases, 11 bases remained unmatched. CDR3 length equals 14 residues. Germline lookup yields CDR1 MNHEY and CDR2 SMNVEV (reference sequence).